This T cell receptor (beta chain) was captured by sequencing in a study of shared clonotypes between healthy human individuals. Study-wide points: In having few donors, the study represented limited genetic and exposure-history diversity.

A word on this clone: Antigen unknown.

Donors comprised only Caucasian adults living in Nashville, Tennessee. Each replicate PCR on the sorted subsets used 200 to 250 ng DNA (approximately 27,000 T cell genomes). Sequencing was performed with immunoSEQ multiplex PCR; in TCRdb, only in-frame clones are kept and a portion is missing. The sample lists some 2,400,000 clones; approximately 94% were seen once. The sample comprised naive CD4+ T cells sorted from blood. Subset meaning: CD45RA+ positively selected. This TCR derives from a young man in good health.

CDR3 region: CASSQTGGKEKLFF. The CDR3 DNA is TGTGCCAGCAGCCAGACAGGGGGCAAGGAAAAACTGTTTTTT. This chain connects TRBV7-2 to TRBJ1-4, with TRBD1 identical over 10 bases. Per the germline V gene, CDR1 is SGHTA and CDR2 is FQGNSA. Losses at the gene ends were 5 bases for V and 8 bases for J; bases not matched to a gene: 5. The CDR3 is 14 amino acids.